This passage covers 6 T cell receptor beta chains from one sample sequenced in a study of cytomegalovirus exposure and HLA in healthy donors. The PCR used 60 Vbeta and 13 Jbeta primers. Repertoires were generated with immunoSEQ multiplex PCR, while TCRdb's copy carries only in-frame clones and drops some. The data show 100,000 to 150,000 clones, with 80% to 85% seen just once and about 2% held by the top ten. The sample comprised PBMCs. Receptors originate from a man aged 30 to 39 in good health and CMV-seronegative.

CDR3 amino acids: CASSPFLGVTEAFF. The CDR3 region has the DNA TGTGCCAGCAGCCCCTTCTTGGGAGTCACTGAAGCTTTCTTT. This chain joins TRBV9 and TRBJ1-1; D is ambiguous. The CDR3 loop spans 14 amino acids. CDR1 is SGDLS and CDR2 is YYNGEE in the germline V gene. The ends were cut back, 4 bases at V and 4 bases at J, with 14 bases in the middle.

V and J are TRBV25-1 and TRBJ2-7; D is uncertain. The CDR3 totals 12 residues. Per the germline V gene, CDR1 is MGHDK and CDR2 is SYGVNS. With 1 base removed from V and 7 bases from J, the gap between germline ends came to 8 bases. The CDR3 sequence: CASSEWAGEQYF. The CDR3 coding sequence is TGTGCCAGCAGTGAATGGGCAGGAGAGCAGTACTTC.

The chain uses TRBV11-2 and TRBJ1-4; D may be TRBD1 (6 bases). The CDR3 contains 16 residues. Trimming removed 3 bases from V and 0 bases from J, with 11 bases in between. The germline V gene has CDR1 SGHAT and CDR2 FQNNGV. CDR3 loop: CASSFWTVSTNEKLFF. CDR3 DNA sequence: TGTGCCAGCAGCTTCTGGACAGTTTCAACTAATGAAAAACTGTTTTTT.

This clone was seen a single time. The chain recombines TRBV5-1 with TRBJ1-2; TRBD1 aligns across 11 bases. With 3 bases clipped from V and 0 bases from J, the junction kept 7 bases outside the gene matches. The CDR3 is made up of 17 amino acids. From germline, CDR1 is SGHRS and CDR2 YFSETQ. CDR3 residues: CASSSGQGVPTNYGYTF. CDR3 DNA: TGCGCCAGCAGCTCGGGACAGGGGGTTCCGACTAACTATGGCTACACCTTC.

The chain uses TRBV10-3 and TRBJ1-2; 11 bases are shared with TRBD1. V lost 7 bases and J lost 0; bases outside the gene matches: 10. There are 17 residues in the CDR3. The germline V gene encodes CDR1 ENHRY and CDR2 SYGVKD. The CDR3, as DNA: TGTGCCATCACCCTAGGACAGGGGGCAACATCTAACTATGGCTACACCTTC. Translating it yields CAITLGQGATSNYGYTF.

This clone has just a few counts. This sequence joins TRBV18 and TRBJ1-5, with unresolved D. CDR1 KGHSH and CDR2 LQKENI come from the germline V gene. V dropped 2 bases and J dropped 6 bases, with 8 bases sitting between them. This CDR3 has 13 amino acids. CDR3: CASSPELGQPQHF. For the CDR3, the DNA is TGTGCCAGCTCACCAGAACTTGGTCAGCCCCAGCATTTT.